The T cell receptor beta chain under discussion was sequenced for a study of blood T cell repertoires in COVID-19. Background on the study: Donors in Cohort 3 who had recovered were those with two negative PCRs, healthcare professional clearance, or resolution of their symptoms. Some COVID-19 samples were acute and others convalescent; all came from the United States, Italy and Spain.

Clones were sequenced by immunoSEQ multiplex PCR, and TCRdb holds only the in-frame ones, with some missing. Counted here are about 400,000 clones, 87% occurring once; the ten biggest clones make up 1.5% to 2.5%. Study members were between roughly 18 and 100 years old and lived in some 26 US regions. Between the trimmed V and J ends, which lost 4 bases and 5 bases, there was a span of 10 bases. The CDR3 loop spans 14 amino acids. The germline V gene encodes CDR1 SGHDT and CDR2 YYEEEE. V is TRBV5-6 and J is TRBJ1-6; no reliable D call. The specimen was PBMCs or T cells enriched from blood (not recorded which). This clonotype was obtained from a man aged 40-49 years in a cohort exposed to, infected with or recovered from COVID-19 (not recorded which). The CDR3 bases are TGTGCCAGCAGCAGCGCCCTGGATAATTCACCCCTCCACTTT. The encoded protein is CASSSALDNSPLHF.